The clone carrying this T cell receptor beta chain was recorded a few times. The antigen remains undetermined. TCRdb's copy holds only in-frame clones and misses some; the assay was immunoSEQ multiplex PCR. The profile covers around 26,000 clones, with roughly 72% appearing a single time and about 11% taken by the ten largest. Time point in this sample: week 11, during vaccination. A single vaccine dose contained 300 ug of mutant IDH1 20-mer peptide, and topical imiquimod was used with it. The source of the sample is a study of a mutant IDH1 vaccine in newly diagnosed glioma. Study context: Vaccines began 4-6 weeks after radiotherapy alone, or with temozolomide cycles.

General observations from the study: Vaccine-induced immune responses occurred in over 80% of patients. Apparently, pseudoprogression bore no relation to changes among the top peripheral T cell clonotypes.

The CDR3 extends over 16 amino acids. Trimming left V 0 bases short and J 2 bases short, with 14 bases between. Germline values: CDR1 MGHRA, CDR2 YSYEKL. The sequencing here drew on peripheral blood mononuclear cells (PBMCs), taken from a glioma patient whose treatment included an IDH1 peptide vaccine. The TCR comes from a man younger than 35 with glioma. Some clones in this sample may be carry-over from other donors' samples. The rearrangement uses TRBV4-1 and TRBJ2-7; no clear D gene. The CDR3 is CASSQDFALSTYEQYF. The CDR3 nucleotides read TGCGCCAGCAGCCAAGATTTCGCCTTATCTACCTACGAGCAGTACTTC.